These 10 T cell receptor beta chains originate from one sample sequenced in a study of shared clonotypes between healthy human individuals. The repertoire was sequenced with immunoSEQ multiplex PCR; TCRdb's copy has only in-frame clones and lacks some. The sample lists around 700,000 clones; more than 70% were seen once. Sequencing used memory CD4+ T cells sorted from blood. Subset here: CD45RA-negative fraction. Receptors were obtained from a woman in her twenties or thirties in good health.

V gene TRBV19 combines with J gene TRBJ1-2, with 10 bases aligning to TRBD1. Germline values: CDR1 LNHDA, CDR2 SQIVND (reference sequence). CDR3 length: 16 residues. With V trimmed by 5 bases and J by 6 bases, 12 bases remained unmatched. CDR3 in amino acids: CASSPLTGGAFNGYTF. CDR3 nucleotides: TGTGCCAGTAGTCCTCTGACAGGGGGCGCGTTTAATGGCTACACCTTC.

This chain connects TRBV7-9 to TRBJ2-3; 12 bases agree with TRBD2. J gave up 5 bases and V 6 bases, and 3 bases lay outside the gene matches. The CDR3 has 14 residues. CDR1 and CDR2 (germline): SEHNR, FQNEAQ (reference sequence). CDR3 bases: TGTGCCAGCAGACCTAGCGGGAGGGTAGATACGCAGTATTTT. This translates into CASRPSGRVDTQYF.

The rearrangement uses TRBV7-9 and TRBJ2-7; D possibly matches TRBD1 or TRBD2 (7 bases each). The V gene lost 6 bases and the J gene lost 3 bases, with 12 bases spanning the gap. CDR1 is SEHNR, CDR2 FQNEAQ, per germline (reference sequence). The CDR3 is 13 residues long. This CDR3 reads CASRPGGDYEQYF. In DNA, the CDR3 is TGTGCCAGCAGACCAGGGGGGGACTACGAGCAGTACTTC. The full variable domain, its missing parts supplied by reference TRBV7-9 and TRBJ2-7, is DTGVSQNPRHKITKRGQNVTFRCDPISEHNRLYWYRQTLGQGPEFLTYFQNEAQLEKSRLLSDRFSAERPKGSFSTLEIQRTEQGDSAMYLCASRPGGDYEQYFGPGTRLTVT.

Note on this clone: At one boundary the junction diverges from the germline segment, which might be a read error. This chain joins TRBV6-1 and TRBJ2-1; D call uncertain. Per the germline V gene, CDR1 is MNHNS and CDR2 is SASEGT. This CDR3 comprises 11 residues. The CDR3 spells CAGSRNNEQFF. The CDR3 DNA follows: TGTGCCGGCAGTCGGAACAATGAGCAGTTCTTC.

V and J are TRBV27 and TRBJ2-5; a possible D gene is TRBD2 (7 bases). Germline values: CDR1 MNHEY, CDR2 SMNVEV (reference sequence). V lost 5 bases and J 2 bases, leaving 18 bases between the germline ends. The CDR3 has 16 residues. The CDR3 region is CASSRQRGHPQETQYF. For the CDR3, the DNA is TGTGCCAGCAGTCGGCAGCGGGGACACCCACAAGAGACCCAGTACTTC.

In nucleotides, the CDR3 is TGTGCCAGTAGTGCCCAAACCGGACAAGACAATGAGCAGTTCTTC. As protein: CASSAQTGQDNEQFF. The rearrangement uses TRBV19 and TRBJ2-1; tentative D call: TRBD1 (5 bases). CDR1 is LNHDA and CDR2 is SQIVND in the germline V gene (reference sequence). This CDR3 contains 15 residues. V dropped 5 bases and J dropped 5 bases, with 16 bases sitting between them.

The chain has TRBV29-1 and TRBJ2-1; the match to TRBD2 covers 10 bases. Trimming removed 6 bases from V and 8 bases from J; junction bases left unmatched: 7. The CDR3 length is 13 residues. The germline CDR1 and CDR2 sequences are SQVTM and ANQGSEA. CDR3 coding DNA: TGCAGCGTAGTGACTAGCGGGTTATATGAGCAGTTCTTC. This encodes CSVVTSGLYEQFF.

The chain joins TRBV10-3 to TRBJ1-1; D possibly corresponds to TRBD1 (5 bases). The CDR3 loop spans 14 amino acids. The ends were cut back, 7 bases at V and 5 bases at J, with 17 bases in the middle. Germline lookup yields CDR1 ENHRY and CDR2 SYGVKD. CDR3 region: CAIILGAGHTEAFF. CDR3 nucleotides: TGTGCCATCATTCTAGGGGCCGGGCATACTGAAGCTTTCTTT.

The chain employs TRBV29-1 and TRBJ1-2; D is unclear. This CDR3 has 12 amino acids. Deletions cut 0 bases from V and 1 base from J, with 3 bases between. Germline V gene sequence: CDR1 SQVTM, CDR2 ANQGSEA. The CDR3: CSVEERNYGYTF. The CDR3 nucleotides read TGCAGCGTTGAAGAACGTAACTATGGCTACACCTTC.

The CDR3 reads CASSPPFTDTQYF. As DNA, the CDR3 is TGTGCCAGCAGCCCCCCCTTCACAGATACGCAGTATTTT. The chain recombines TRBV2 with TRBJ2-3; no reliable D call. There are 13 residues in the CDR3. In germline, CDR1 is SNHLY, CDR2 FYNNEI. V was clipped by 6 bases and J by 2 bases, with 9 bases between them.